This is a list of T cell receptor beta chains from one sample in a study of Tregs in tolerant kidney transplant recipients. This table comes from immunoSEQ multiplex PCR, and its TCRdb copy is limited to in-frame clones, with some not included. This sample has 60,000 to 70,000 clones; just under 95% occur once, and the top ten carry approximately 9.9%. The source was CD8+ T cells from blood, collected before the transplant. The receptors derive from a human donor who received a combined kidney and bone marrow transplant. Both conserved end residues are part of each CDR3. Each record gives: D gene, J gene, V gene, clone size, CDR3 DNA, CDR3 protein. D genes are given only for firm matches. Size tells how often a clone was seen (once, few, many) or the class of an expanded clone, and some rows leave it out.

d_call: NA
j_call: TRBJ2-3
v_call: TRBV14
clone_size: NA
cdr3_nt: TGTGCCAGCAGTAGGGCGGGATCCACAGATACGCAGTATTTT
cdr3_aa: CASSRAGSTDTQYF

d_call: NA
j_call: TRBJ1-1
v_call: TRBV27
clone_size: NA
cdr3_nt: TGTGCCAGCAGTGGGAGGTTGAACACTGAAGCTTTCTTT
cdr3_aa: CASSGRLNTEAFF

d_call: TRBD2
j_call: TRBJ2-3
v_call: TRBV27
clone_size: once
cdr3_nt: TGTGCCAGCAGTTGGGGACTAGCGGGGATTCCAGATACGCAGTATTTT
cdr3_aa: CASSWGLAGIPDTQYF

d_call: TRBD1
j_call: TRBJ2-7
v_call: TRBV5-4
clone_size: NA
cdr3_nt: TGTGCCAGCAGCCCCTGGACAGGGACTCGCTCCTACGAGCAGTACTTC
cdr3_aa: CASSPWTGTRSYEQYF

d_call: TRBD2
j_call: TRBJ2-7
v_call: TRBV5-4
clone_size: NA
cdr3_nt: TGTGCCAGCAGCCCCCCGGGGGAGGGTTCCTACGAGCAGTACTTC
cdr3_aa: CASSPPGEGSYEQYF

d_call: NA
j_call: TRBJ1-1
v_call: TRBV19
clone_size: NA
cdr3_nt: TGTGCCAGTAGTATCAGGGGCACTGAAGCTTTCTTT
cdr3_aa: CASSIRGTEAFF

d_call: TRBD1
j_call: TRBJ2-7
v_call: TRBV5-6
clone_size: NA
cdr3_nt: TGTGCCAGCAGCGGGGAGACAGGGTTATCCTACGAGCAGTACTTC
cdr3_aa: CASSGETGLSYEQYF

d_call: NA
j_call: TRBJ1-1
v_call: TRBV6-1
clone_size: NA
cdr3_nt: TGTGCCAGCAGTTACAGCACTGAAGCTTTCTTT
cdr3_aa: CASSYSTEAFF

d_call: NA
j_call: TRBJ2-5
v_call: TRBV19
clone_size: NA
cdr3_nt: TGTGCCAGTAGTATGCAGGGCGGGATGTCGGAGACCCAGTACTTC
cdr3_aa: CASSMQGGMSETQYF

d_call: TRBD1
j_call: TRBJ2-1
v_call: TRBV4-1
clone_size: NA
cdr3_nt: TGCGCCAGCAGGGGACTCTCGGGACAGGGCTTATACAATGAGCAGTTCTTC
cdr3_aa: CASRGLSGQGLYNEQFF

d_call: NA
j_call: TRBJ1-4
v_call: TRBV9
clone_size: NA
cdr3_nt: TGTGCCAGCAGCGCAGAACCTTCAACTAATGAAAAACTGTTTTTT
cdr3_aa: CASSAEPSTNEKLFF

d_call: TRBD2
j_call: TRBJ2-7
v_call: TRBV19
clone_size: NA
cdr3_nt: TGTGCCAGTAGTATCTGGCGGGGGAGCTCCTACGAGCAGTACTTC
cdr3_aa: CASSIWRGSSYEQYF

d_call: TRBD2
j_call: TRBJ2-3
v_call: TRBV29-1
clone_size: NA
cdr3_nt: TGCAGCGATTATAGCGGGAGAAGGGCAGATACGCAGTATTTT
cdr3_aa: CSDYSGRRADTQYF

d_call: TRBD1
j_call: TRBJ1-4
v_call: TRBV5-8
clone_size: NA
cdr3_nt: TGTGCCAGCAGCTACGGACAGGGAGGTGAAAAACTGTTTTTT
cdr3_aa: CASSYGQGGEKLFF

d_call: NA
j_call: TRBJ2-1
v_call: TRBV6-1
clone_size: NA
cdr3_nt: TGTGCCAGCATGGGGGACTTCAATGAGCAGTTCTTC
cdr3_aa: CASMGDFNEQFF

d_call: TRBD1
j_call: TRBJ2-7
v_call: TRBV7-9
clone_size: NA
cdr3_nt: TGTGCCAGCAGCCCCAGACAGGGGGGTAGCGGGCTAACAACCTACGAGCAGTACTTC
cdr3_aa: CASSPRQGGSGLTTYEQYF

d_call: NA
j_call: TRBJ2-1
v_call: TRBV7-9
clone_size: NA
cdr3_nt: TGTGCCAGCAGACGAGGGCACAATGAGCAGTTCTTC
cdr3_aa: CASRRGHNEQFF

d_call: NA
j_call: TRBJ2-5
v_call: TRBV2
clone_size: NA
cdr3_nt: TGTGCCAGCAGTGAGGGAGAAGCCGAGACCCAGTACTTC
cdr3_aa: CASSEGEAETQYF

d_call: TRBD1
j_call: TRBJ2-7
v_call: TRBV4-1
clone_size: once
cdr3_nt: TGCGCCAGCAGCCCGGGACAGACATTCTACGAGCAGTACTTC
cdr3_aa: CASSPGQTFYEQYF

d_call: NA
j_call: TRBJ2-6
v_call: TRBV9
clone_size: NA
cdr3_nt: TGTGCCAGCAGCGGACCAAATCCCAACAGGGCTGGGGCCAACGTCCTGACTTTC
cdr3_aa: CASSGPNPNRAGANVLTF

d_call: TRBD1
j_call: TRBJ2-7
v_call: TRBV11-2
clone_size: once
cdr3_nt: TGTGCCAGCAGCGCGGGGACAGGGGGCGCTTACGAGCAGTACTTC
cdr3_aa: CASSAGTGGAYEQYF

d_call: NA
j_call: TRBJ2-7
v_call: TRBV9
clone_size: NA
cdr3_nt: TGTGCCAGCAGCGTGGAGGCCGCGTACTCCTACGAGCAGTACTTC
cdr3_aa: CASSVEAAYSYEQYF

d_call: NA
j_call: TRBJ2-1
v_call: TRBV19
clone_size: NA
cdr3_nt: TGTGCCAGTAGCATGAGTTCCAACTACAATGAGCAGTTCTTC
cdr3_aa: CASSMSSNYNEQFF

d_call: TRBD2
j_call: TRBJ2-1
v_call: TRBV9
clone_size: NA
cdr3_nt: TGTGCCAGCAGCGTATTCACTAGCGGGGGAGACAATGAGCAGTTCTTC
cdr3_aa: CASSVFTSGGDNEQFF

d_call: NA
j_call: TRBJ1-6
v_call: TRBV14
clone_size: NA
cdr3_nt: TGTGCCAGCAGCCACCCCACCAGAGGAAGCTCCTATAATTCACCCCTCCACTTT
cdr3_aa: CASSHPTRGSSYNSPLHF

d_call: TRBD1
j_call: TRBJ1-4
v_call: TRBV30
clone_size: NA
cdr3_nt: TGTGCCTGGGGGCTGACAGGGGAAGCAACTAATGAAAAACTGTTTTTT
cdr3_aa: CAWGLTGEATNEKLFF

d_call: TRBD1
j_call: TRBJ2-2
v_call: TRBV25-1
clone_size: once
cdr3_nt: TGTGCCAGCAGGGACAGGGGGCTGTCCGGGGAGCTGTTTTTT
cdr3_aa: CASRDRGLSGELFF

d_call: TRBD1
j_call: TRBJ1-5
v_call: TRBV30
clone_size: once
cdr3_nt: TGTGCCTGGAGTGAGGGACAGAGCAATCAGCCCCAGCATTTT
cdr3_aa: CAWSEGQSNQPQHF

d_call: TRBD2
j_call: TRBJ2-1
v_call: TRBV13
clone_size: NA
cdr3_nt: TGTGCCAGCAGCCCCCCGGGAGGGCCGGGGAATGAGCAGTTCTTC
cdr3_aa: CASSPPGGPGNEQFF

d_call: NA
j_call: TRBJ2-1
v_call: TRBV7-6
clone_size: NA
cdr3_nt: TGTGCCAGCAGCTTAAAAGGGAGTGGGAATGAGCAGTTCTTC
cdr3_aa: CASSLKGSGNEQFF

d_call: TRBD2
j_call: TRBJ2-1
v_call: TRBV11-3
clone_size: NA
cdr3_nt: TGTGCCAGCAGCTCAGGACTAGCGGGACTCTCCTACAATGAGCAGTTCTTC
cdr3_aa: CASSSGLAGLSYNEQFF

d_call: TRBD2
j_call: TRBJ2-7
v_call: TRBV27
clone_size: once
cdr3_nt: TGTGCCAGCAGTCCTATACCCCCCGGGACTAGGGGTTACGAGCAGTACTTC
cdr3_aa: CASSPIPPGTRGYEQYF

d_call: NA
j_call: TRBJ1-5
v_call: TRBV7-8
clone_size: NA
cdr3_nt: TGTGCCAGCAGCTTAGAATGGGGCGCAGATCAGCCCCAGCATTTT
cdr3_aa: CASSLEWGADQPQHF

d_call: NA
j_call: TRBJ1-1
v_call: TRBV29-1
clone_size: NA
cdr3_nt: TGCAGCGTTGTTATGAACACTGAAGCTTTCTTT
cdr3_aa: CSVVMNTEAFF

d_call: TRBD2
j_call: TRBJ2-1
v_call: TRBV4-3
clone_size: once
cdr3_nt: TGCGCCAGCAGCCAAGTCGGGCTAGCGGCGAACAATGAGCAGTTCTTC
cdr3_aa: CASSQVGLAANNEQFF

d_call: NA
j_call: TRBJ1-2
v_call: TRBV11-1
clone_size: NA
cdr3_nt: TGTGCCAGCAGCTTCGGTACGGGTCCCTATGGCTACACCTTC
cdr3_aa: CASSFGTGPYGYTF

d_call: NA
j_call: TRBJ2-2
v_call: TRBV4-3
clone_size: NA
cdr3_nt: TGCGCCAGCAGCCATTTCGGCGGAGACACCGGGGAGCTGTTTTTT
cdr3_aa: CASSHFGGDTGELFF

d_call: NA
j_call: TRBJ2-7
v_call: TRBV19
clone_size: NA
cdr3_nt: TGTGCCAGTAGTATGGGACTGACAACCTACGAGCAGTACTTC
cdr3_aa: CASSMGLTTYEQYF

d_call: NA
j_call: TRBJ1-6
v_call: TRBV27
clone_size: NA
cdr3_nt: TGTGCCAGCCGCTTGAGCTCCTATAATTCACCCCTCCACTTT
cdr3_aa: CASRLSSYNSPLHF

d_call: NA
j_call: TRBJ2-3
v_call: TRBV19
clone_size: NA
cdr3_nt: TGTGCCAGTAGTACCCGGGACACTACAGATACGCAGTATTTT
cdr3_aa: CASSTRDTTDTQYF

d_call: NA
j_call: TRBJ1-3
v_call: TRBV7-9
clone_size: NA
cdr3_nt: TGTGCCAGCAGCTTAATTGCAGGGCGACGTGGAAACACCATATATTTT
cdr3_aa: CASSLIAGRRGNTIYF

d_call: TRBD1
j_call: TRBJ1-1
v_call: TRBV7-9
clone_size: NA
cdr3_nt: TGTGCCAGCAGCCATTCGACAGGGGGCTTGAGGGACGCTGAAGCTTTCTTT
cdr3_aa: CASSHSTGGLRDAEAFF

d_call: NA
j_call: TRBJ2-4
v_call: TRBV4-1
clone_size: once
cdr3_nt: TGCGCCAGCAGCCAGTACCATCAGGGATCTGACAAAAACATTCAGTACTTC
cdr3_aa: CASSQYHQGSDKNIQYF

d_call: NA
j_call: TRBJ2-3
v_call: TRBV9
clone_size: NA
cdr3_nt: TGTGCCAGCAGCGGAGACTTAAGCACAGATACGCAGTATTTT
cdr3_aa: CASSGDLSTDTQYF

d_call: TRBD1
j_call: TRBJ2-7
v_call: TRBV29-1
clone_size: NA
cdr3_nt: TGCAGCACAGGGACAGCCTACGAGCAGTACTTC
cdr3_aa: CSTGTAYEQYF

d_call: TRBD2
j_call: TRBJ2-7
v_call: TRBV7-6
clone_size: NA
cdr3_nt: TGTGCCAGCAGCCTGGGGACTAGCGGGATCCAATCCTACGAGCAGTACTTC
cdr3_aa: CASSLGTSGIQSYEQYF

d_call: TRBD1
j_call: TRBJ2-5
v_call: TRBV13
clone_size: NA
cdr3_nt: TGTGCCAGCAAGACAGGGTACCAAGAGACCCAGTACTTC
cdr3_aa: CASKTGYQETQYF

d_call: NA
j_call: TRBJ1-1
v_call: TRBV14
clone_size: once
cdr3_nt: TGTGCCAGCAGCCAAGGAACAGGGACTGAAGCTTTCTTT
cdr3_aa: CASSQGTGTEAFF

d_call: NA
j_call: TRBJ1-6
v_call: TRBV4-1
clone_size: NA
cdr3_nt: TGCGCCAGCAGCCAAGTTCCCCCCGACAGACATAATTCACCCCTCCACTTT
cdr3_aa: CASSQVPPDRHNSPLHF

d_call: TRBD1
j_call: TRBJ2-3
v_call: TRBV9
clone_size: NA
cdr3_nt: TGTGCCAGCACCGGGACAGGGAACACAGATACGCAGTATTTT
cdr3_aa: CASTGTGNTDTQYF

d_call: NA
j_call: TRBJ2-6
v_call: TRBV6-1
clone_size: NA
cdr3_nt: TGTGCAGGGAGGGGGTCAGGGGCCAACGTCCTGACTTTC
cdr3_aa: CAGRGSGANVLTF

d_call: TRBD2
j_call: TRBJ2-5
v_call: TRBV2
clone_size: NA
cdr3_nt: TGTGCCAGACAGCCTAGCGGGGACGGAACCCAGTACTTC
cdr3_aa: CARQPSGDGTQYF

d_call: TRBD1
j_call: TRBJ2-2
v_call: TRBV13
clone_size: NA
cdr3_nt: TGTGCCAGCAGCCCGAACAGGGGTCACGGGGAGCTGTTTTTT
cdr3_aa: CASSPNRGHGELFF